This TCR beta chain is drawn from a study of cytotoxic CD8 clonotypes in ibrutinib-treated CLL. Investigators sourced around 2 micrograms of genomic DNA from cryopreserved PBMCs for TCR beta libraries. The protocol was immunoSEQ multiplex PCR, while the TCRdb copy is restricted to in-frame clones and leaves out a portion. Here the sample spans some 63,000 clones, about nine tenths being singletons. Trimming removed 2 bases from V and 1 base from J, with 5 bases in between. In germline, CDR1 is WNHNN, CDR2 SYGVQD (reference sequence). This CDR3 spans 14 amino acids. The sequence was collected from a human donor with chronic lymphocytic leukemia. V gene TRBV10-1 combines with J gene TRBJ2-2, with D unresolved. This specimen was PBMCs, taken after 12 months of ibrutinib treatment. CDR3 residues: CASSETRNTGELFF. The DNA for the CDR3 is TGCGCCAGCAGTGAGACGAGGAACACCGGGGAGCTGTTTTTT.